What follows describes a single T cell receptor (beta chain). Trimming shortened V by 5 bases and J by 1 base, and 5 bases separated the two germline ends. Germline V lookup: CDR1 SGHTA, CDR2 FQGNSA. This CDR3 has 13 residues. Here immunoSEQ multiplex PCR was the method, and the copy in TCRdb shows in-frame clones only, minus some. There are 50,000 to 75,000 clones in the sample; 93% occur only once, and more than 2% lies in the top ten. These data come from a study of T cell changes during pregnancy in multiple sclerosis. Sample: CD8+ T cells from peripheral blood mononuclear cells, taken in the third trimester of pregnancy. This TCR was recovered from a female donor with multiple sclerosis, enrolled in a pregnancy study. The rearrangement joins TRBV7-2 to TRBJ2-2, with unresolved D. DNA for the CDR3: TGTGCCAGCAGCCTCTGGAACACCGGGGAGCTGTTTTTT. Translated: CASSLWNTGELFF. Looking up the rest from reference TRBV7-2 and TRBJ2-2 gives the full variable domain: GAGVSQSPSNKVTEKGKDVELRCDPISGHTALYWYRQSLGQGLEFLIYFQGNSAPDKSGLPSDRFSAERTGGSVSTLTIQRTQQEDSAVYLCASSLWNTGELFFGEGSRLTVL.